This paragraph reports one T cell receptor beta chain. Antigen: not known. This entry comes from a study of CXCR3-negative and CXCR3-positive naive CD8 T cells. General study points: In both naive subsets diversity was comparably high, whereas memory CD8+ cells showed much lower diversity. Greater hydrophobicity was found in TRB CDR3s of CXCR3-positive naive cells than of CXCR3-negative naive cells. Researchers report CXCR3 expression partially decreased after cryopreservation, with fresh PBMCs used in most assays.

TRB cDNA libraries were made by UMI-labeled 5' RACE. No DNA is given; TCRdb re-called the 5' RACE reads and lists each CDR3 protein once. Recorded for this sample: roughly 120,000 distinct CDR3 sequences. The CDR3 runs to 12 residues. The germline V gene has CDR1 SEHNR and CDR2 FQNEAQ (reference sequence). Sequencing was carried out using naive CXCR3+ CD8+ T cells from blood. Regarding subset: CD45RO-CCR7+CD27+CD95- naive CD8+ T cells expressing CXCR3 (TNR3+). The chain combines TRBV7-9 with TRBJ2-7; the D gene TCRdb calls, TRBD2, cannot be checked with no DNA. The TCR was taken from a human donor in good health. Some clones in this sample may be carry-over from other donors' samples. CDR3 amino acids: CAGGGSSYEQYF.